This T cell receptor beta chain was recovered during a study of blood T cell repertoires in COVID-19. Some clones are missing from TCRdb's copy, which holds only in-frame ones; the method was immunoSEQ multiplex PCR. The table records approximately 240,000 clones, approximately 86% of them present only once. Germline values: CDR1 WSHSY, CDR2 SAAADI. V shed 6 bases, J shed 5 bases, and the junction held 11 bases outside the gene matches. The CDR3 runs to 16 residues. Sequencing was done on a sample of peripheral blood. This chain joins TRBV10-2 and TRBJ1-1; 11 bases map to TRBD1. The clonotype originates from a woman aged 55-70 years with active or convalescent COVID-19. The CDR3 bases are TGCGCCAGCAGAAAACCGGGACAGGGGGTCGGGACTGAAGCTTTCTTT. Its translation is CASRKPGQGVGTEAFF.